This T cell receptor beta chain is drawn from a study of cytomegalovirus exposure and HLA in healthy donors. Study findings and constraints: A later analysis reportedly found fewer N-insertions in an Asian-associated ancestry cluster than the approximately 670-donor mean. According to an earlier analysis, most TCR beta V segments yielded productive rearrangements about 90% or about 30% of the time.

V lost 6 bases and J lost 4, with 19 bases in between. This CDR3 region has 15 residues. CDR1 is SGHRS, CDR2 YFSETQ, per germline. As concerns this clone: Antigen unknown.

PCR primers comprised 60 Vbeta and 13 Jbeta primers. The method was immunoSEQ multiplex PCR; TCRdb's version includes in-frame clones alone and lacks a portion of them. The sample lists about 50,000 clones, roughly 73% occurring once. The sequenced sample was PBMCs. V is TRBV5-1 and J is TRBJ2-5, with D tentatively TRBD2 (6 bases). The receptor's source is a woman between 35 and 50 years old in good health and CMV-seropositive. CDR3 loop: CASNDHGTSGETQYF. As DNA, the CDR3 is TGCGCCAGCAACGATCACGGGACTTCTGGAGAGACCCAGTACTTC.